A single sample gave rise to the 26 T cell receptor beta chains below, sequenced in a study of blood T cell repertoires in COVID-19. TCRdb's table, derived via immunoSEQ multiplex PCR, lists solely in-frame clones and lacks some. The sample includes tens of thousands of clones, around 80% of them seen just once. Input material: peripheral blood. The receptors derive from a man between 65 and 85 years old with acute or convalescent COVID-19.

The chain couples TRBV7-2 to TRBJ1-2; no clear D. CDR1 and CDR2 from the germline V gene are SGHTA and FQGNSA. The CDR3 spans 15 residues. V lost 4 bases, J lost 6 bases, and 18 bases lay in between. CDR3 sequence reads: CASSWTWEERNGYTF. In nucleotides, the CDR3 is TGTGCCAGCAGCTGGACGTGGGAGGAGAGGAATGGCTACACCTTC. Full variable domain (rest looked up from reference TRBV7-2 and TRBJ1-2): GAGVSQSPSNKVTEKGKDVELRCDPISGHTALYWYRQSLGQGLEFLIYFQGNSAPDKSGLPSDRFSAERTGGSVSTLTIQRTQQEDSAVYLCASSWTWEERNGYTFGSGTRLTVV.

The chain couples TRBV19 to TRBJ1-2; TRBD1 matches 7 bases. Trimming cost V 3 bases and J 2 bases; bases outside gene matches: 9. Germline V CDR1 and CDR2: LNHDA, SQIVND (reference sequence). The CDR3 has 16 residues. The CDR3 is CASSMPETGTNYGYTF. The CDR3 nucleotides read TGTGCCAGTAGTATGCCCGAGACAGGGACCAACTATGGCTACACCTTC.

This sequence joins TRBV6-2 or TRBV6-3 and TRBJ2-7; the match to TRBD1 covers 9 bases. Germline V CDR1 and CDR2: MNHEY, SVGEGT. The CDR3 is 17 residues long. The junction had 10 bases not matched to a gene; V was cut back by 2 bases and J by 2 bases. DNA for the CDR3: TGTGCCAGCAGTTACCCTAGGACAGGGGTCGACGCCTACGAGCAGTACTTC. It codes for CASSYPRTGVDAYEQYF.

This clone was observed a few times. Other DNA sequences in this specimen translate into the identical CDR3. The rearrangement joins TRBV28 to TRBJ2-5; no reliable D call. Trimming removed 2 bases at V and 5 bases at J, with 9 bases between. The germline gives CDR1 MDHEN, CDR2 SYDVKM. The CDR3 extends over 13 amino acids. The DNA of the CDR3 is TGTGCCAGCAGTTTAGGTGGTCGGGAGACCCAGTACTTC. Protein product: CASSLGGRETQYF.

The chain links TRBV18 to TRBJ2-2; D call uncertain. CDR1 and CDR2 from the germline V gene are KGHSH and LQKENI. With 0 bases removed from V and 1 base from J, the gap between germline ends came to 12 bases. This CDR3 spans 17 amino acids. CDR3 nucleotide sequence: TGTGCCAGCTCACCACCGCCGCACAGTCGGAACACCGGGGAGCTGTTTTTT. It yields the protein CASSPPPHSRNTGELFF. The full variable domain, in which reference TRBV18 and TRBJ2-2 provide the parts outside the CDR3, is NAGVMQNPRHLVRRRGQEARLRCSPMKGHSHVYWYRQLPEEGLKFMVYLQKENIIDESGMPKERFSAEFPKEGPSILRIQQVVRGDSAAYFCASSPPPHSRNTGELFFGEGSRLTVL.

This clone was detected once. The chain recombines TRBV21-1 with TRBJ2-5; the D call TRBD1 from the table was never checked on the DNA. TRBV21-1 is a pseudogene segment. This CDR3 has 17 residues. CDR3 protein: CASSKPRRQGSCETQYF. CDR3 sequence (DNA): TGTGCCAGCAGCAAACCTCGCAGACAGGGGTCATGTGAGACCCAGTACTTC.

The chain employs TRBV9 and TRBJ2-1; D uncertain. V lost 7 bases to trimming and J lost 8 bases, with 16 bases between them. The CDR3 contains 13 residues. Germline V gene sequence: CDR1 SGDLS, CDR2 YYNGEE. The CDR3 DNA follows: TGTGCCAGCGGTAGTTCATCATTGGATGAGCAGTTCTTC. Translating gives CASGSSSLDEQFF.

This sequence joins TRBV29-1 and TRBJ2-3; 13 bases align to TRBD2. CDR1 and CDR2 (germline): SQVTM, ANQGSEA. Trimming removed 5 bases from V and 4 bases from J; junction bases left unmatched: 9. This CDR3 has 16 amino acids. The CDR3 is CSVSRPGLAGPDTQYF. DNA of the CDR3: TGCAGCGTTTCGCGGCCGGGACTAGCGGGACCAGATACGCAGTATTTT.

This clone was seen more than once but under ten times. This CDR3 is CSVGGRASDYGYTF. For the CDR3, the DNA is TGCAGCGTTGGTGGCAGGGCATCCGACTATGGCTACACCTTC. The rearrangement uses TRBV29-1 and TRBJ1-2; a possible D gene is TRBD1 (5 bases). There are 14 residues in the CDR3. CDR1 and CDR2 (germline): SQVTM, ANQGSEA. V was cut by 4 bases and J by 3 bases, with 15 bases left in between.

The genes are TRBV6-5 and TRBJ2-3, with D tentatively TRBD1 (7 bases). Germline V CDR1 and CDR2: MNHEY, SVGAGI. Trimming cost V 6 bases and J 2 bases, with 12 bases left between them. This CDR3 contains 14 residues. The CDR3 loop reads CASRRQGLTDTQYF. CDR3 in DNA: TGTGCCAGCAGGAGACAGGGACTCACAGATACGCAGTATTTT.

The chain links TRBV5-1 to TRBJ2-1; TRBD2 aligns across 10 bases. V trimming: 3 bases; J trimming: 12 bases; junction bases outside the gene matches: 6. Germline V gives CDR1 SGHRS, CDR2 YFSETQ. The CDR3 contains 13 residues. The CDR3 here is CASSSGTSARQFF. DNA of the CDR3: TGCGCCAGCAGCTCCGGGACTAGCGCCCGGCAGTTCTTC.

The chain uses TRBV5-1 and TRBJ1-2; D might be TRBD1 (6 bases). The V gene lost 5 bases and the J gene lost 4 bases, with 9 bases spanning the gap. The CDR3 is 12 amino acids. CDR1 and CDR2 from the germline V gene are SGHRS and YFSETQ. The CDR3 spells CASSPDSYGYTF. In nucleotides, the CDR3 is TGCGCCAGCAGTCCGGACAGCTATGGCTACACCTTC. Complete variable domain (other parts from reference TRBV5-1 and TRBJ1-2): KAGVTQTPRYLIKTRGQQVTLSCSPISGHRSVSWYQQTPGQGLQFLFEYFSETQRNKGNFPGRFSGRQFSNSRSEMNVSTLELGDSALYLCASSPDSYGYTFGSGTRLTVV.

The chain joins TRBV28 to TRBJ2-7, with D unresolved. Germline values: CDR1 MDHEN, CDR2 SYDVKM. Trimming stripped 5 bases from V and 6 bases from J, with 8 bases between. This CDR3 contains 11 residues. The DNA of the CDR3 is TGTGCCAGCAGTCCCCGGGTCGAGCAGTACTTC. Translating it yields CASSPRVEQYF.

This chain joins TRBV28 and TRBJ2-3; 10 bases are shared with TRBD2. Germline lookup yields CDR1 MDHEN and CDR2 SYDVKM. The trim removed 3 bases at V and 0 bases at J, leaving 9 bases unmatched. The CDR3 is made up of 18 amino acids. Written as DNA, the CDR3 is TGTGCCAGCAGTTTCAGGACTAGCGGAATCACTAGCACAGATACGCAGTATTTT. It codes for CASSFRTSGITSTDTQYF.

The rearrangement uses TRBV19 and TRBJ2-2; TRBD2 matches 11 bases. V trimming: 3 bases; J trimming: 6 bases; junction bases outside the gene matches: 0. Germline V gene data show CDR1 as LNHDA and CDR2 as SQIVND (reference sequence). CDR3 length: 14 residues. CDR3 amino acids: CASSISGGAGELFF. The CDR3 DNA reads TGTGCCAGTAGTATTAGCGGGGGGGCCGGGGAGCTGTTTTTT.

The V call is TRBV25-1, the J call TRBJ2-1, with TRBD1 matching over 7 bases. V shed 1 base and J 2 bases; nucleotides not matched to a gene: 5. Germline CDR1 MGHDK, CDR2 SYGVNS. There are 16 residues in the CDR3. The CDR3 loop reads CASSEFSGGAYNEQFF. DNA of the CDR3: TGTGCCAGCAGTGAATTCTCAGGGGGAGCCTACAATGAGCAGTTCTTC.

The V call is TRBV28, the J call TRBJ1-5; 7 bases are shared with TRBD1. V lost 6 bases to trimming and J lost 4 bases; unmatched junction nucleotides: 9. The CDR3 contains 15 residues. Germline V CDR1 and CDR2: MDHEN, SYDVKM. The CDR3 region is CASRWWTGGNQPQHF. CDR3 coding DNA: TGTGCCAGCAGGTGGTGGACAGGTGGTAATCAGCCCCAGCATTTT.

CDR3 sequence (DNA): TGTGCCAGCAGCCAAGAACCGTTAGCGAACACTGAAGCTTTCTTT. Translating gives CASSQEPLANTEAFF. The chain couples TRBV14 to TRBJ1-1; D gene ambiguous. Trimming removed 0 bases at V and 1 base at J, with 9 bases between. Germline CDR1 and CDR2: SGHDN and FVKESK. There are 15 residues in the CDR3.

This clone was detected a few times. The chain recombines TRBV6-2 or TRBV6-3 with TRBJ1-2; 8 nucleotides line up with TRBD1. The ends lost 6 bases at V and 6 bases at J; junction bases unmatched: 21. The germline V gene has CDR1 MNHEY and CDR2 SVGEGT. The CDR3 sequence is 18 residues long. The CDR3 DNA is TGTGCCAGCAGCCCGACCACCCCAAGGAGACAGGGGACGAATGGCTACACCTTC. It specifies CASSPTTPRRQGTNGYTF.

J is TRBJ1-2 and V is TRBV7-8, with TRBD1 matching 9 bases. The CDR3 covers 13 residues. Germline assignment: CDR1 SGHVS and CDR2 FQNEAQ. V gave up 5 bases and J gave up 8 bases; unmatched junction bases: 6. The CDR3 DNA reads TGTGCCAGCAGCCGGCGACAGGGGGTCGGCTACACCTTC. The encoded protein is CASSRRQGVGYTF.

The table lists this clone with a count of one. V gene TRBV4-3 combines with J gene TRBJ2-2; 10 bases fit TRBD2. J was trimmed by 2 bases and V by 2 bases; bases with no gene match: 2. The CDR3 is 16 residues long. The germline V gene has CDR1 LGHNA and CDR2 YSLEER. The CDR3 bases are TGCGCCAGCAGCCAACTAGCGGGGGCAAACACCGGGGAGCTGTTTTTT. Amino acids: CASSQLAGANTGELFF.

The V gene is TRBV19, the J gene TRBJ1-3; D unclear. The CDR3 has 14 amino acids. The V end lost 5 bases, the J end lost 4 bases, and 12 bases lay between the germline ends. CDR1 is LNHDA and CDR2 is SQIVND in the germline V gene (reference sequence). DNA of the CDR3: TGTGCCAGTAGTCCCTTGAGAGGGGGAAACACCATATATTTT. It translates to CASSPLRGGNTIYF.

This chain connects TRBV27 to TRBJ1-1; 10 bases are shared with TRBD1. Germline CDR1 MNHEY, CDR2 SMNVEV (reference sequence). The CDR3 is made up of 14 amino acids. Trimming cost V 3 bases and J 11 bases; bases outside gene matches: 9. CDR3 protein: CASSFIRDRGYAFF. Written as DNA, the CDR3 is TGTGCCAGCAGTTTTATAAGGGACAGGGGTTACGCTTTCTTT.

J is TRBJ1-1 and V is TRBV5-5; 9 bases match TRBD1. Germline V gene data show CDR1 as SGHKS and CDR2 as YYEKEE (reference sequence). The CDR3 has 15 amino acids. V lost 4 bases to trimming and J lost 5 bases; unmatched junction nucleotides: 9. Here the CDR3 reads CASSLSGTGKTEAFF. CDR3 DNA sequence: TGTGCCAGCAGCCTTTCCGGGACAGGGAAGACTGAAGCTTTCTTT.

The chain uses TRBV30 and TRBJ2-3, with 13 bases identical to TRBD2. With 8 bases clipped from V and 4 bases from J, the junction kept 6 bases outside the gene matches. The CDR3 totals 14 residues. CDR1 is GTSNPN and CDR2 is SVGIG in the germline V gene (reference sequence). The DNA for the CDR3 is TGTGCCAGAAGACTAGCGGGGGGCGCAGATACGCAGTATTTT. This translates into CARRLAGGADTQYF. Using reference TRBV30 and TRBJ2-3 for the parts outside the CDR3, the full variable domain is SQTIHQWPATLVQPVGSPLSLECTVEGTSNPNLYWYRQAAGRGLQLLFYSVGIGQISSEVPQNLSASRPQDRQFILSSKKLLLSDSGFYLCARRLAGGADTQYFGPGTRLTVL.

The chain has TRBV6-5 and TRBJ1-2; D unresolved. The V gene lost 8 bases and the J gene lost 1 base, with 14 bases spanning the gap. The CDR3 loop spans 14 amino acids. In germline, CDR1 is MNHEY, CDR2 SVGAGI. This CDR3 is CASYPPGGNYGYTF. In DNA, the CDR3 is TGTGCCAGCTATCCTCCTGGCGGTAACTATGGCTACACCTTC.